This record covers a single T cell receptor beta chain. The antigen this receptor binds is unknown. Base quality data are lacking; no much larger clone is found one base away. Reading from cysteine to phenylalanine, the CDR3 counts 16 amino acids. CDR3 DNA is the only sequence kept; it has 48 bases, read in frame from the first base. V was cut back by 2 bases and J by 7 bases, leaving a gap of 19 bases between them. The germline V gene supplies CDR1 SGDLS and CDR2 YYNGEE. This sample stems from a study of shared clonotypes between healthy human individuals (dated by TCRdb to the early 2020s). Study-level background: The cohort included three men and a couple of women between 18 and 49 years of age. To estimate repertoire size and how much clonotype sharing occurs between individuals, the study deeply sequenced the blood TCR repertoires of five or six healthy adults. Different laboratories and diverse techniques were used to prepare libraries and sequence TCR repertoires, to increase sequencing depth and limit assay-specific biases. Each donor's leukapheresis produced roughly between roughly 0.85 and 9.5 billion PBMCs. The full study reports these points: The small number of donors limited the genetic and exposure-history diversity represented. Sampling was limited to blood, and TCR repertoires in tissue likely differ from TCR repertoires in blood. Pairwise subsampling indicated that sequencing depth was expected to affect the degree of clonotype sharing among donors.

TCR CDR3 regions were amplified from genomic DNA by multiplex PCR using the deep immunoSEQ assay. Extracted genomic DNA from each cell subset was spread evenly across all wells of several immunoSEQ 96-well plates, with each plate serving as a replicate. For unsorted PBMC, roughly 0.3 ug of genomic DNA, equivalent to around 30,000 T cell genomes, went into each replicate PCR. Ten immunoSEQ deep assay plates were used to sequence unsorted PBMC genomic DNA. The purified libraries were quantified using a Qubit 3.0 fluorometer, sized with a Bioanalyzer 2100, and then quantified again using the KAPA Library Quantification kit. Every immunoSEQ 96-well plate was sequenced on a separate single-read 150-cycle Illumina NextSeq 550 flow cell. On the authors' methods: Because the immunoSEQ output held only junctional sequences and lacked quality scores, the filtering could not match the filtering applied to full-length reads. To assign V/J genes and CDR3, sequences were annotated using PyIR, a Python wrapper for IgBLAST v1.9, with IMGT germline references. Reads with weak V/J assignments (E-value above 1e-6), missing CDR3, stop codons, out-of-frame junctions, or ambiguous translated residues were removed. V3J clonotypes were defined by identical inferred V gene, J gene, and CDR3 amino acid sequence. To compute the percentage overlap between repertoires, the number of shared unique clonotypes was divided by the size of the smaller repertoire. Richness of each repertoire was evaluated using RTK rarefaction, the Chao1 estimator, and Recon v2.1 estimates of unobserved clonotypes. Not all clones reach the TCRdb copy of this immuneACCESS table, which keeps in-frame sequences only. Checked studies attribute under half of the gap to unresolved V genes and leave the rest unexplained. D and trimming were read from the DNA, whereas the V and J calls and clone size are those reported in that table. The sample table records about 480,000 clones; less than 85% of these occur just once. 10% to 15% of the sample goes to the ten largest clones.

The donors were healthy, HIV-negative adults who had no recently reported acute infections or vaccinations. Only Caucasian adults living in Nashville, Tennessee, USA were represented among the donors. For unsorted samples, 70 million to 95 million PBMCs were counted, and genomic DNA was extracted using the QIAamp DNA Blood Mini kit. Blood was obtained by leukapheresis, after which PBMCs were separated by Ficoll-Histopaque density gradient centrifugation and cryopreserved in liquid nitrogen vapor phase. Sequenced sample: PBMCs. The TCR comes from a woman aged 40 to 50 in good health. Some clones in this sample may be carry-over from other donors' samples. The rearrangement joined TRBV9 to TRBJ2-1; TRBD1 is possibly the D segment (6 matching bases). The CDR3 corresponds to CASSVHAGTQRNEQFF. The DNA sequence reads TGTGCCAGCAGCGTTCACGCCGGGACACAGAGAAATGAGCAGTTCTTC.